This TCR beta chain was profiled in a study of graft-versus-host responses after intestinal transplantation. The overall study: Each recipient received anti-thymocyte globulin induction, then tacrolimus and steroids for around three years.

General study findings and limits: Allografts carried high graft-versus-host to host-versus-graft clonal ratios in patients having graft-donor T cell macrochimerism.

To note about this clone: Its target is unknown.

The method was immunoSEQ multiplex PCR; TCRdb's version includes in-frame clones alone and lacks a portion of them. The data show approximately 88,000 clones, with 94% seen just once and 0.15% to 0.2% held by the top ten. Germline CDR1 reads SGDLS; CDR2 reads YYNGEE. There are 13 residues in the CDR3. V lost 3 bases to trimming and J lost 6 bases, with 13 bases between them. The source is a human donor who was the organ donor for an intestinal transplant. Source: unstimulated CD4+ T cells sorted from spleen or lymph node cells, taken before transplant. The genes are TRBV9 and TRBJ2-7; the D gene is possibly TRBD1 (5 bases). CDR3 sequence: CASSAPPGIEQYF. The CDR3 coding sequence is TGTGCCAGCAGCGCGCCTCCAGGGATCGAGCAGTACTTC.